One sample yielded the 32 T cell receptor beta chains listed below, sequenced in a study of T cell clonality in common variable immunodeficiency. This table comes from immunoSEQ multiplex PCR, and its TCRdb copy is limited to in-frame clones, with some not included. The sample has roughly 38,000 clones, none seen only once. Specimen: peripheral blood mononuclear cells. These receptors all stem from a person aged 18 to 75 in good health.

This clone was seen at least ten times. The CDR3 sequence is CAIRAGTSGTNSYNEQFF. CDR3 DNA, as far as it was read: TGTGCCATCAGGGCCGGGACTAGCGGTACAAACTCCTACAATGAG. This chain joins TRBV10-3 and TRBJ2-1, with TRBD2 matching over 11 bases. The CDR3 end falls 3 residues outside the read, so it is completed with the germline J gene. V lost 6 bases, J lost 0 bases, and 10 bases stayed unmatched. The CDR3 totals 18 residues. Germline CDR1 reads ENHRY; CDR2 reads SYGVKD.

This clone was found many times. With the read ending 3 residues before the CDR3 end, the germline J gene is used to fill in that end. The V call is TRBV30, the J call TRBJ1-2, with D possibly being TRBD1 (5 bases). Looked up from germline, CDR1 is GTSNPN and CDR2 is SVGIG (reference sequence). The CDR3 runs to 16 residues. CDR3 amino acids: CAWSQRRVGPTRGYTF. The DNA read from the CDR3 is TGTGCCTGGAGTCAACGCCGGGTGGGGCCGACTCGGGGC. Filled out from reference TRBV30 and TRBJ1-2, the complete variable domain reads SQTIHQWPATLVQPVGSPLSLECTVEGTSNPNLYWYRQAAGRGLQLLFYSVGIGQISSEVPQNLSASRPQDRQFILSSKKLLLSDSGFYLCAWSQRRVGPTRGYTFGSGTRLTVV.

In its sample, this clone was seen many times. The read ends 3 residues shy of where the CDR3 ends; the end is completed using the germline J gene. The genes are TRBV19 and TRBJ2-3; D is perhaps TRBD1 (6 bases). Trimming pared 2 bases from V and 2 bases from J, leaving 14 bases between. Per the germline V gene, CDR1 is LNHDA and CDR2 is SQIVND (reference sequence). The CDR3 sequence is 16 residues long. The CDR3 bases that were read are TGTGCCAGTAGTATAACCGCGACAGGCTTCACAGATACG. This translates into CASSITATGFTDT. The whole CDR3 is CASSITATGFTDTQYF.

The sample holds many counts of this clone. The sequenced fragment ends 3 residues before the CDR3 boundary, so the rest is inferred from the germline J gene. V usage is TRBV5-1 and J usage is TRBJ2-2; TRBD2 aligns across 8 bases. CDR3 length: 13 amino acids. The junction had 0 bases not matched to a gene; V was cut back by 5 bases and J by 3 bases. CDR1 is SGHRS and CDR2 is YFSETQ in the germline V gene. The sequenced part of the CDR3 DNA is TGCGCCAGCAGAGCGGGGGACACCGGGGAG. It is translated as CASRAGDTGE. The full CDR3 protein is CASRAGDTGELFF.

Many counts were recorded for this clone. The read finishes 3 residues shy of the CDR3 end, and the germline J gene is used to complete it. The chain carries TRBV5-1 and TRBJ1-2; TRBD1 aligns across 7 bases. Losses at the gene ends were 2 bases for V and 5 bases for J; bases not matched to a gene: 6. In germline, CDR1 is SGHRS, CDR2 YFSETQ. The CDR3 contains 14 residues. The chain's CDR3 is CASSLDREWYGYTF. The covered CDR3 bases are TGCGCCAGCAGCTTAGACAGGGAGTGGTATGGC.

This clone was observed at least ten times. The CDR3 is cut off 3 residues early in the read; its end comes from the germline J gene. The chain employs TRBV19 and TRBJ2-1; D possibly corresponds to TRBD2 (5 bases). The V gene's germline CDR1 is LNHDA and CDR2 SQIVND (reference sequence). V was cut by 4 bases and J by 9 bases, with 19 bases left in between. CDR3 length equals 15 residues. CDR3: CASSTPLRGSGEQFF. The CDR3 bases that were read are TGTGCCAGTAGTACCCCTCTCCGGGGTTCGGGTGAG.

This clone was seen a handful of times. The sequenced fragment ends 3 residues before the CDR3 boundary, so the rest is inferred from the germline J gene. The chain carries TRBV7-2 and TRBJ2-3; 11 nucleotides agree with TRBD2. Germline CDR1 and CDR2: SGHTA and FQGNSA. The CDR3 contains 15 residues. Partial CDR3 DNA: TGTGCCAGCAGTCTATCTAGCGGGAGGCCGGAGACG. It yields the protein CASSLSSGRPET. The whole CDR3 sequence is CASSLSSGRPETQYF.

This clone was observed at least ten times. The read ends 3 residues before the CDR3 terminus; that terminus is restored from the germline J gene. The V call is TRBV6-1, the J call TRBJ2-3; the D gene is possibly TRBD2 (6 bases). Germline V gives CDR1 MNHNS, CDR2 SASEGT. V was trimmed by 2 bases and J by 0 bases, leaving 12 bases between them. CDR3 length equals 16 residues. CDR3 residues: CASSEYGGVSTDTQYF. The sequenced part of the CDR3 DNA is TGTGCCAGCAGTGAATACGGCGGGGTGAGCACAGATACG.

This clone was found a few times. The DNA read from the CDR3 is TGTGCCAGCTCACCAGGGCTCCAAGAGACG. It encodes CASSPGLQET. The whole CDR3 reads CASSPGLQETQYF. The genes are TRBV18 and TRBJ2-3; D gene unclear. The read terminates 3 residues ahead of where the CDR3 ends, so the germline J gene completes it. Germline V gene data show CDR1 as KGHSH and CDR2 as LQKENI. The CDR3 spans 13 residues.

Ten or more counts support this clone. The read stops 3 residues short of the end of the CDR3; the missing end is completed from the germline J gene. The gene calls are TRBV19 and TRBJ2-3; 9 positions agree with TRBD1. This CDR3 has 16 residues. Germline-derived CDR1 and CDR2 are LNHDA and SQIVND (reference sequence). V dropped 6 bases and J dropped 1; count of bases not matched to a gene: 8. The CDR3 bases that were read are TGTGCCAGTAGCACGGGACAGGGAATAGGCACAGATACG. Translation gives CASSTGQGIGTDT. The whole CDR3 reads CASSTGQGIGTDTQYF.

This clone showed up just a few times. Coverage ceases 3 residues before the CDR3 finishes, and the germline J gene fills in the end. The chain couples TRBV5-3 to TRBJ1-4; perhaps TRBD1 as D (5 bases). TRBV5-3 is recorded as an ORF, its role being uncertain. The CDR3 covers 16 residues. Trimming pared 0 bases from V and 0 bases from J, leaving 9 bases between. The CDR3 here is CARSLGGVATNEKLFF. The CDR3 DNA, read in part, is TGTGCCAGAAGCTTGGGGGGGGTCGCAACTAATGAAAAA.

This clone was observed a few times. The CDR3 end falls 3 residues outside the read, so it is completed with the germline J gene. The chain is built from TRBV11-2 and TRBJ1-5; tentatively, D is TRBD1 (5 bases). Looked up from germline, CDR1 is SGHAT and CDR2 is FQNNGV. Trimming took off 2 bases at V and 5 bases at J, with 10 bases between the two ends. CDR3 length equals 14 residues. The sequenced part of the CDR3 DNA is TGTGCCAGCAGCTTACAGGGATCCGATCAGCCC. Amino acid sequence: CASSLQGSDQP. The CDR3 reads in full as CASSLQGSDQPQHF.

This clone was seen repeatedly, ten times or more. The covered CDR3 bases are TGTGCCAGTAGTTCCCAACACGGACTAGCGGGCGACACCGGGGAG. It encodes CASSSQHGLAGDTGE. The CDR3, in full, reads CASSSQHGLAGDTGELFF. The gene calls are TRBV19 and TRBJ2-2; 11 bases align to TRBD2. Coverage ceases 3 residues before the CDR3 finishes, and the germline J gene fills in the end. CDR1 and CDR2 from the germline V gene are LNHDA and SQIVND (reference sequence). The J segment lost 3 bases and the V segment lost 5 bases, leaving 11 bases of the junction unmatched. The CDR3 extends over 18 amino acids.

This clone was seen ten or more times. The read is 3 residues too short to cover the CDR3 end, so that end is filled in from the germline J gene. The rearrangement joins TRBV12-3 or TRBV12-4 to TRBJ2-2; 8 bases are shared with TRBD1. This CDR3 comprises 15 residues. V lost 7 bases to trimming and J lost 4 bases; unmatched junction nucleotides: 8. The CDR3 sequence: CASTGGQGSTGELFF. Partial CDR3 DNA: TGTGCCAGCACCGGAGGACAGGGTAGCACCGGGGAG.

This clone was counted at least ten times. The DNA ends 3 residues before the CDR3 does, and the rest of the CDR3 is filled in from the germline J gene. The chain couples TRBV19 to TRBJ1-1, with TRBD1 matching 9 bases. Losses at the gene ends were 5 bases for V and 0 bases for J; bases not matched to a gene: 10. This CDR3 has 17 amino acids. The germline V gene encodes CDR1 LNHDA and CDR2 SQIVND (reference sequence). The CDR3 bases that were read are TGTGCCAGTAGTTCCCCCCCCGGGACAGGGATGAACACTGAA. It codes for CASSSPPGTGMNTE. The CDR3, in full, reads CASSSPPGTGMNTEAFF. Combining the CDR3 with reference TRBV19 and TRBJ1-1 gives the whole variable domain DGGITQSPKYLFRKEGQNVTLSCEQNLNHDAMYWYRQDPGQGLRLIYYSQIVNDFQKGDIAEGYSVSREKKESFPLTVTSAQKNPTAFYLCASSSPPGTGMNTEAFFGQGTRLTVV.

In this sample, this clone turned up many times. Sequencing ends 3 residues short of the CDR3 end; the germline J gene provides the rest. The J gene is TRBJ1-5, the V gene TRBV6-2 or TRBV6-3; D might be TRBD1 (5 bases). The CDR3 is 15 residues long. Germline CDR1 and CDR2: MNHEY and SVGEGT. Between the trimmed V and J ends, which lost 5 bases and 0 bases, there was a span of 11 bases. Partial CDR3 DNA: TGTGCCAGCAGTAACCGACAGACTAGCAATCAGCCC. The encoded protein is CASSNRQTSNQP. The whole CDR3 sequence is CASSNRQTSNQPQHF.

This clone was picked up many times. The read terminates 3 residues before the CDR3 end, so the remaining end is supplied by the germline J gene. This chain uses TRBV20-1 with TRBJ1-1, with 11 bases fitting TRBD1. CDR1 DFQATT and CDR2 SNEGSKA come from the germline V gene (reference sequence). There are 13 residues in the CDR3. Incomplete CDR3 DNA: TGCAGTGCCCGCCCGGACAGGGGGCGAGTA. Translation: CSARPDRGRV. In full, the CDR3 is CSARPDRGRVAFF.

About this clone: The read ends 3 residues before the CDR3 terminus; that terminus is restored from the germline J gene. The rearrangement uses TRBV7-2 and TRBJ1-2; 7 bases line up with TRBD1. In germline, CDR1 is SGHTA, CDR2 FQGNSA. There are 14 residues in the CDR3. The CDR3 spells CASSSTAGGGDYTF. CDR3 bases read: TGTGCCAGCAGCTCCACAGCGGGAGGGGGCGAC. The variable domain in full, completed from reference TRBV7-2 and TRBJ1-2, reads GAGVSQSPSNKVTEKGKDVELRCDPISGHTALYWYRQSLGQGLEFLIYFQGNSAPDKSGLPSDRFSAERTGGSVSTLTIQRTQQEDSAVYLCASSSTAGGGDYTFGSGTRLTVV.

Note on this clone: The read ends 3 residues shy of where the CDR3 ends; the end is completed using the germline J gene. This chain joins TRBV11-2 and TRBJ1-1; weak D call: TRBD1 (6 bases). With 2 bases removed from V and 5 bases from J, the gap between germline ends came to 15 bases. CDR3 length: 15 amino acids. Per the germline V gene, CDR1 is SGHAT and CDR2 is FQNNGV. This CDR3 is CASSLRGGNDTEAFF. CDR3 DNA, as far as it was read: TGTGCCAGCAGCTTAAGGGGGGGGAATGATACTGAA.

This clone was observed a few times. A read error may account for a junction end that differs from germline. The CDR3 extends 3 residues past the end of the read, so its final part is completed from the germline J gene. Other nucleotide sequences from this sample produce the same CDR3. The chain recombines TRBV18 with TRBJ1-3, with D possibly TRBD1 on 5 matching bases. This CDR3 is 13 amino acids long. Germline V gene data show CDR1 as KGHSH and CDR2 as LQKENI. The CDR3 loop reads CASSTTEKNTIYF. The CDR3 DNA, read in part, is TGTGCCAGCTCAACGACAGAGAAAAACACG.

This clone came up many times. The read ends 3 residues early relative to the CDR3; the germline J gene fills the gap. The chain recombines TRBV2 with TRBJ2-7; D possibly corresponds to TRBD1 (5 bases). Germline assignment: CDR1 SNHLY and CDR2 FYNNEI. The CDR3 is 16 amino acids. Trimming took 1 base from V and 0 from J, leaving 13 bases between them. The DNA read from the CDR3 is TGTGCCAGCAGTGAAGGGGTCGATGGGGCCTCCTACGAG. This gives the protein CASSEGVDGASYE. The full CDR3 sequence reads CASSEGVDGASYEQYF.

This clone has ten or more counts. The CDR3 end is not reached by the read, which stops 3 residues before it; the germline J gene fills it in. The chain recombines TRBV6-1 with TRBJ2-7, with D unclear. The germline V gene encodes CDR1 MNHNS and CDR2 SASEGT. This CDR3 has 15 amino acids. V was shortened by 2 bases and J by 2 bases, with 13 bases between the two germline ends. The CDR3 sequence is CASSESSVRTYEQYF. The covered CDR3 bases are TGTGCCAGCAGTGAATCCAGCGTAAGGACCTACGAG.

This clone was picked up many times. The read ends 3 residues early relative to the CDR3; the germline J gene fills the gap. The chain uses TRBV10-3 and TRBJ1-4; tentatively, D is TRBD1 (5 bases). The CDR3 loop spans 15 amino acids. The germline V and J ends were trimmed by 2 bases and 4 bases, with 11 bases remaining between them. From germline, CDR1 is ENHRY and CDR2 SYGVKD. The sequenced part of the CDR3 DNA is TGTGCCATCAGTGAGAGGGGCAGACTTAATGAAAAA. It specifies CAISERGRLNEK. The full CDR3 protein reads CAISERGRLNEKLFF.

This clone has a handful of counts. The observed sequence ends 3 residues before the CDR3 terminus, with the missing tail filled in from the germline J gene. The genes are TRBV2 and TRBJ2-2; the match to TRBD1 covers 7 bases. Per the germline V gene, CDR1 is SNHLY and CDR2 is FYNNEI. The CDR3 contains 14 residues. CDR3 DNA, as far as it was read: TGTGCCAGCAGCCTGGACAGGCCTAATGAAAAG. Translated: CASSLDRPNEK. The full CDR3 reads CASSLDRPNEKLFF.

There are many counts of this clone. The read ends 3 residues early relative to the CDR3; the germline J gene fills the gap. The chain has TRBV5-4 and TRBJ2-5, with TRBD1 matching 10 bases. The CDR3 is made up of 14 amino acids. Germline V gene data show CDR1 as SGHNT and CDR2 as YYREEE (reference sequence). V gave up 4 bases and J gave up 1 base; unmatched junction bases: 1. The CDR3 DNA, read in part, is TGTGCCAGCAGCCGGACAGGGGGCCAAGAGACC. This sequence encodes CASSRTGGQET. The full CDR3 sequence reads CASSRTGGQETQYF.

At least ten counts were recorded for this clone. The read is 3 residues too short to cover the CDR3 end, so that end is filled in from the germline J gene. J is TRBJ2-5 and V is TRBV28; the D is unclear. The V gene lost 2 bases and the J gene lost 7 bases, with 11 bases spanning the gap. The CDR3 contains 13 residues. CDR1 MDHEN and CDR2 SYDVKM come from the germline V gene. CDR3 loop: CASSLKNPGTQYF. The part of the CDR3 DNA that was read is TGTGCCAGCAGTTTAAAAAATCCCGGGACC. The variable domain in full, with the rest retrieved from reference TRBV28 and TRBJ2-5, is DVKVTQSSRYLVKRTGEKVFLECVQDMDHENMFWYRQDPGLGLRLIYFSYDVKMKEKGDIPEGYSVSREKKERFSLILESASTNQTSMYLCASSLKNPGTQYFGPGTRLLVL.

The table lists this clone with many counts. The CDR3 end lies 3 residues beyond the end of the read and is filled in from the germline J gene. The V and J genes are TRBV14 and TRBJ2-1; 12 bases line up with TRBD2. Trimming at V came to 4 bases and at J to 3 bases, leaving 4 bases not matched to a gene. The CDR3 covers 16 residues. The germline V gene encodes CDR1 SGHDN and CDR2 FVKESK. CDR3 residues: CASSLRTSGIYNEQFF. CDR3 DNA, as far as it was read: TGTGCCAGCAGCCTACGGACTAGCGGGATCTACAATGAG.

This clone was recorded many times. The germline gene is not matched at one end of the junction; a read error may be the cause. Read data end 3 residues before the CDR3 end; the end is taken from the germline J gene. The rearrangement uses TRBV7-2 and TRBJ2-3; D gene unclear. From germline, CDR1 is SGHTA and CDR2 FQGNSA. This CDR3 has 14 amino acids. CDR3 region: CVSSLVAETDTQYF. Partial CDR3 DNA: TGTGTCAGCAGCTTAGTGGCAGAAACAGATACG.

This clone has at least ten counts. The CDR3 goes on 3 residues after the read ends, and that part is filled in from the germline J gene. The chain uses TRBV2 and TRBJ2-1; 7 bases align to TRBD2. This CDR3 has 16 residues. CDR1 and CDR2 (germline): SNHLY, FYNNEI. Germline trimming cut 1 base from V and 4 bases from J; bases unmatched to any gene: 7. The chain's CDR3 is CASSEVRLAVYNEQFF. CDR3 DNA (partial): TGTGCCAGCAGTGAAGTTCGTCTAGCGGTTTACAATGAG.

The sample holds a few counts of this clone. The read finishes 3 residues shy of the CDR3 end, and the germline J gene is used to complete it. The chain has TRBV18 and TRBJ1-1; 7 bases align to TRBD1. The CDR3 loop spans 15 amino acids. Germline CDR1 KGHSH, CDR2 LQKENI. Unmatched junction bases numbered 14, after V lost 6 bases and J lost 7 bases. CDR3 protein: CASSHKYDRASEAFF. The sequenced part of the CDR3 DNA is TGTGCCAGCTCCCATAAATACGACAGGGCTAGTGAA.

This clone was recorded at least ten times. The DNA ends 3 residues before the CDR3 does, and the rest of the CDR3 is filled in from the germline J gene. The chain is built from TRBV29-1 and TRBJ2-2; TRBD2 matches 10 bases. The CDR3 runs 15 residues. Losses at the gene ends were 5 bases for V and 6 bases for J; bases not matched to a gene: 9. CDR1 and CDR2 from the germline V gene are SQVTM and ANQGSEA. The CDR3 reads CSVPSLAGAAGELFF. The part of the CDR3 DNA that was read is TGCAGCGTTCCTAGTCTAGCGGGAGCGGCCGGGGAG.

Note on this clone: This sequence may be a read error, since a much larger clone differs from it by one base. From the germline J gene comes the end of the CDR3, since the read stops 3 residues before it. V usage is TRBV7-2 and J usage is TRBJ2-5; maybe TRBD2 (6 bases). The CDR3 covers 15 residues. Germline values: CDR1 SGHTA, CDR2 FQGNSA. The sequenced part of the CDR3 DNA is TGTGCCAGCAGCTTAATGGCGGGGAGCACAGATACC. Its translation: CASSLMAGSTDT. The CDR3, in full, reads CASSLMAGSTDTQYF.